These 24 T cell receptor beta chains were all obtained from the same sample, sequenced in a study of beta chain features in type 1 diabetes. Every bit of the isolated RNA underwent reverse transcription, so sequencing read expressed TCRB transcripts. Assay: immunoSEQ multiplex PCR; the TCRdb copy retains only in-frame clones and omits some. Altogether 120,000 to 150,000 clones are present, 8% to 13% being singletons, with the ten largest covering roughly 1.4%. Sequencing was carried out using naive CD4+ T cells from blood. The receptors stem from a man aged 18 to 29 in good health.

Written as DNA, the CDR3 is TGCGCCAGCAGCTCTACAGGGGTAGTCTACAATGAGCAGTTCTTC. This translates into CASSSTGVVYNEQFF. The chain combines TRBV5-1 with TRBJ2-1; 7 nucleotides match TRBD1. The CDR3 runs 15 residues. V dropped 3 bases and J dropped 3; count of bases not matched to a gene: 6. Germline V gene sequence: CDR1 SGHRS, CDR2 YFSETQ. Supplemented by reference TRBV5-1 and TRBJ2-1, the full variable domain reads KAGVTQTPRYLIKTRGQQVTLSCSPISGHRSVSWYQQTPGQGLQFLFEYFSETQRNKGNFPGRFSGRQFSNSRSEMNVSTLELGDSALYLCASSSTGVVYNEQFFGPGTRLTVL.

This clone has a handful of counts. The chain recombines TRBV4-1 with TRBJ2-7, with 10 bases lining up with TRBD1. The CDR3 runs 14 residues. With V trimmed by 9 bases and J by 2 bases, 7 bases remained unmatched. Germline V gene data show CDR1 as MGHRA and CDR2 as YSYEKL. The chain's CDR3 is CARSRDRGPYEQYF. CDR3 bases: TGCGCCAGGTCCCGGGACAGGGGTCCCTACGAGCAGTACTTC.

CDR3 nucleotides: TGTGCCAGCAGCTTAGAGGGGGGGAATCAGCCCCAGCATTTT. This translates into CASSLEGGNQPQHF. The gene calls are TRBV7-9 and TRBJ1-5, with D tentatively TRBD1 (6 bases). Trimming took 1 base from V and 4 from J, leaving 8 bases between them. The CDR3 consists of 14 residues. Germline CDR1 SEHNR, CDR2 FQNEAQ (reference sequence).

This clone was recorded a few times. In nucleotides, the CDR3 is TGTGCCAGCAGCTTGACTAGCGGGGGGGGCAATGAGCAGTTCTTC. Amino acids: CASSLTSGGGNEQFF. This chain joins TRBV7-3 and TRBJ2-1; 14 nucleotides align to TRBD2. Looked up from germline, CDR1 is SGHTA and CDR2 is FQGTGA. The CDR3 has 15 amino acids. Unmatched junction bases numbered 1, after V lost 3 bases and J lost 6 bases.

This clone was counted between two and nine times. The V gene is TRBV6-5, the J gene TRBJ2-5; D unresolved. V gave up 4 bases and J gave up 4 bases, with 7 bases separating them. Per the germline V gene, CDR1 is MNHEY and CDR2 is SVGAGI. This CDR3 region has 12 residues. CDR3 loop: CASSLRGETQYF. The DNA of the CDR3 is TGTGCCAGCAGTTTAAGAGGAGAGACCCAGTACTTC.

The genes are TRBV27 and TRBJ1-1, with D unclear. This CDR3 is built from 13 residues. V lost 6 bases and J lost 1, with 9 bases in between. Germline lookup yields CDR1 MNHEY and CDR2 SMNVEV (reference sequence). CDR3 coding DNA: TGTGCCAGCAGGGGCCATTCGAACACTGAAGCTTTCTTT. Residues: CASRGHSNTEAFF.

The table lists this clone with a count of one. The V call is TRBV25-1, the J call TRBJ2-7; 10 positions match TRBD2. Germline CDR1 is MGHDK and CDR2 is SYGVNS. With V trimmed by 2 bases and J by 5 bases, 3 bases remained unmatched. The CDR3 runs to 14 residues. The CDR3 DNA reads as TGTGCCAGCAGTGAAAGCGGGGGGGCTGACGAGCAGTACTTC. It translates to CASSESGGADEQYF.

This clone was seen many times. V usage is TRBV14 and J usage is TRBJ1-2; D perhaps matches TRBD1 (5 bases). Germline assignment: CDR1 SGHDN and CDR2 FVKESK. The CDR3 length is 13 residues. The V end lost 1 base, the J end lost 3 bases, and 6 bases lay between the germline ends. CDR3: CASSQGQHYGYTF. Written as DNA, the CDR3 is TGTGCCAGCAGCCAAGGACAGCACTATGGCTACACCTTC.

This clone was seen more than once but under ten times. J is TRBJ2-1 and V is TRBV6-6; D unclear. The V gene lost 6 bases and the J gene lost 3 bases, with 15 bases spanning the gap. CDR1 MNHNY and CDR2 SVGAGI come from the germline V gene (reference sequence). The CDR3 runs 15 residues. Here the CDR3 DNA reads TGTGCCAGCAGCGATATAGCTACCAACTACAATGAGCAGTTCTTC. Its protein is CASSDIATNYNEQFF.

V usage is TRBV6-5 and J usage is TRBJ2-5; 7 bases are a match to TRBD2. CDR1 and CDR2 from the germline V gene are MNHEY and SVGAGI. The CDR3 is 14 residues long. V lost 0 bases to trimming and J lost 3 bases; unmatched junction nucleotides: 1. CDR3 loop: CASSYSGGKETQYF. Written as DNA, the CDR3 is TGTGCCAGCAGTTACTCGGGAGGGAAAGAGACCCAGTACTTC.

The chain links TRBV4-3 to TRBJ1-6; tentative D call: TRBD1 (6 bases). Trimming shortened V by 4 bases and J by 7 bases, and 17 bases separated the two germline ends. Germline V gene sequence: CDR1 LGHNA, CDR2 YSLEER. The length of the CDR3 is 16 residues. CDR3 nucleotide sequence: TGCGCCAGCAGCCCGCATCCAGGACAGCAGAATTCACCCCTCCACTTT. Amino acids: CASSPHPGQQNSPLHF.

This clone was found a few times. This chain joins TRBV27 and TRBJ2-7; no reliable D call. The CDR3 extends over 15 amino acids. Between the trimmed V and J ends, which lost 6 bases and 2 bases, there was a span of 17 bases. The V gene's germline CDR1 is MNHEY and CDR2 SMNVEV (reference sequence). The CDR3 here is CASSQNLEIAYEQYF. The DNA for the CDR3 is TGTGCCAGCAGCCAAAACCTTGAGATCGCCTACGAGCAGTACTTC.

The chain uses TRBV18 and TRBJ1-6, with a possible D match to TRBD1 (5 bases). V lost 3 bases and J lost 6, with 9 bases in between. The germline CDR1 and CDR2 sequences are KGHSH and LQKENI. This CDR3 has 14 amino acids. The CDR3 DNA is TGTGCCAGCTCACCTTCACAGGTTAATTCACCCCTCCACTTT. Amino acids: CASSPSQVNSPLHF.

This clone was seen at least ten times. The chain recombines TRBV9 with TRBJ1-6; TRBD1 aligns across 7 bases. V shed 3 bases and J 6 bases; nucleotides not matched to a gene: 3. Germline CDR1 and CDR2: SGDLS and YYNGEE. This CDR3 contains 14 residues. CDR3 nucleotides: TGTGCCAGCAGCGGGGACAGCGCTAATTCACCCCTCCACTTT. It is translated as CASSGDSANSPLHF.

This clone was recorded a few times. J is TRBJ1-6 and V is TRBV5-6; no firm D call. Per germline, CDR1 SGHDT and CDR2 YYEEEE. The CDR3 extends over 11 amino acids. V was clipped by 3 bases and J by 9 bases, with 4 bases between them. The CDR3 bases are TGTGCCAGCAGCTCAGGTTCACCCCTCCACTTT. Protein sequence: CASSSGSPLHF. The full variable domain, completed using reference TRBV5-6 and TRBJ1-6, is DAGVTQSPTHLIKTRGQQVTLRCSPKSGHDTVSWYQQALGQGPQFIFQYYEEEERQRGNFPDRFSGHQFPNYSSELNVNALLLGDSALYLCASSSGSPLHFGNGTRLTVT.

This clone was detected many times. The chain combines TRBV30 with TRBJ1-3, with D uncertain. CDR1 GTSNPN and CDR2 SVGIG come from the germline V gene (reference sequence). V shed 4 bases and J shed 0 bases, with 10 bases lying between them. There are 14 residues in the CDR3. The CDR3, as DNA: TGTGCCTGGACCCAGCGCGTCTCTGGAAACACCATATATTTT. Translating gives CAWTQRVSGNTIYF.

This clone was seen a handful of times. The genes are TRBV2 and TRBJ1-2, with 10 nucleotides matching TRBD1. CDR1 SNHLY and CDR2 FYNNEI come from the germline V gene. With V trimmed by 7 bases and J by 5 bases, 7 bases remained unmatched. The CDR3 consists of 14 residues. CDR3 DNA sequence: TGTGCCAGCACCCGGGACAGGGGAAGTTATGGCTACACCTTC. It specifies CASTRDRGSYGYTF.

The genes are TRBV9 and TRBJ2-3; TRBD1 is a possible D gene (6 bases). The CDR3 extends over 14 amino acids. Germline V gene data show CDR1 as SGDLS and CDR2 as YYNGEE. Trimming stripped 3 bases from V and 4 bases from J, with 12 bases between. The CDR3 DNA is TGTGCCAGCAGCGCGGGACACCTCGCAGATACGCAGTATTTT. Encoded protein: CASSAGHLADTQYF. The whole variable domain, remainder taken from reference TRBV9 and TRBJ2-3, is DSGVTQTPKHLITATGQRVTLRCSPRSGDLSVYWYQQSLDQGLQFLIQYYNGEERAKGNILERFSAQQFPDLHSELNLSSLELGDSALYFCASSAGHLADTQYFGPGTRLTVL.

The CDR3 DNA follows: TGTGCCAGCAGCTTTTCGGGACAGGCGAGTCAGCCCCAGCATTTT. Protein sequence: CASSFSGQASQPQHF. The genes are TRBV7-2 and TRBJ1-5, with 8 positions matching TRBD1. The CDR3 consists of 15 residues. The V segment lost 3 bases and the J segment 6 bases; nucleotides outside the gene matches: 7. Germline CDR1 SGHTA, CDR2 FQGNSA.

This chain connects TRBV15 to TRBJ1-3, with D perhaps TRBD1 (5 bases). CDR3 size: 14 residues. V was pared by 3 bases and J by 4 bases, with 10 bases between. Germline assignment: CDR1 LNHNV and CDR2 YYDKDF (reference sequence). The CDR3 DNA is TGTGCCACCAGCAGGACAGACTGGGGAAACACCATATATTTT. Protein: CATSRTDWGNTIYF.

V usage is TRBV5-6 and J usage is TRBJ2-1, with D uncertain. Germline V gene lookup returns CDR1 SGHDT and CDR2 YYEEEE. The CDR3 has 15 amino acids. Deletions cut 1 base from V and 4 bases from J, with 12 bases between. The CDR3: CASSLFLSRYNEQFF. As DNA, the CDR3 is TGTGCCAGCAGCTTGTTTCTTTCGAGGTACAATGAGCAGTTCTTC.

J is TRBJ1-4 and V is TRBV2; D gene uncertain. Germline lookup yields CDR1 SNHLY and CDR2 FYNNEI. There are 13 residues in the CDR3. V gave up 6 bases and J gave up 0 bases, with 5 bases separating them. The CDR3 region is CASRTTTNEKLFF. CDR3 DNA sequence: TGTGCCAGCAGGACAACAACTAATGAAAAACTGTTTTTT.

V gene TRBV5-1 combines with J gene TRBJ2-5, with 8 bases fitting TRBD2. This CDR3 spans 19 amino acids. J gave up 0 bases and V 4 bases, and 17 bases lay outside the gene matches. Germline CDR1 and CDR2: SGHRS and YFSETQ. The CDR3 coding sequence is TGCGCCAGCAGCAGGGGGGGCCGGGGAAGCGGGAGATACCAAGAGACCCAGTACTTC. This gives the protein CASSRGGRGSGRYQETQYF.

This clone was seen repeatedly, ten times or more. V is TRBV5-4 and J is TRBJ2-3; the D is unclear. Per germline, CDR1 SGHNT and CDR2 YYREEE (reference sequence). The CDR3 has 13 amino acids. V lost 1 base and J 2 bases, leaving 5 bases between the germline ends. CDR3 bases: TGTGCCAGCAGCTTGACAGACACAGATACGCAGTATTTT. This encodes CASSLTDTDTQYF.